These 9 T cell receptor beta chains were sequenced from one sample in a study of shared T cell receptors in the human thymus. Method: immunoSEQ multiplex PCR; TCRdb's copy keeps in-frame clones and lacks some. The sample gives about 380,000 clones, roughly 94% of which show up once; around 0.018% is in the top ten. The sample consisted of thymocytes. These receptors all come from a human donor.

The V call is TRBV7-9, the J call TRBJ1-5, with a tentative D call TRBD1 (6 bases). From germline, CDR1 is SEHNR and CDR2 FQNEAQ (reference sequence). There are 16 residues in the CDR3. V gave up 1 base and J gave up 1 base, with 11 bases separating them. CDR3 region: CASSLGGTGSNQPQHF. CDR3 nucleotide sequence: TGTGCCAGCAGCTTAGGGGGCACAGGGAGCAATCAGCCCCAGCATTTT.

This rearrangement joins TRBV7-6 to TRBJ2-1, with D maybe TRBD2 (7 bases). The CDR3 is 15 residues long. The germline V gene encodes CDR1 SGHVS and CDR2 FNYEAQ. Trimming shortened V by 5 bases and J by 5 bases, and 16 bases separated the two germline ends. In DNA, the CDR3 is TGTGCCAGCAGCCAGAGGGGGGGTTGGGACAATGAGCAGTTCTTC. It translates to CASSQRGGWDNEQFF.

The chain joins TRBV14 to TRBJ2-5; 12 bases are a match to TRBD1. CDR3 length: 17 amino acids. Germline CDR1 is SGHDN and CDR2 is FVKESK. V gave up 4 bases and J gave up 2 bases; unmatched junction bases: 8. CDR3 region: CASSRSGTGGRQETQYF. CDR3 nucleotides: TGTGCCAGCAGCCGGTCCGGGACAGGGGGCCGGCAAGAGACCCAGTACTTC. Drawing the rest from reference TRBV14 and TRBJ2-5, the complete variable domain is EAGVTQFPSHSVIEKGQTVTLRCDPISGHDNLYWYRRVMGKEIKFLLHFVKESKQDESGMPNNRFLAERTGGTYSTLKVQPAELEDSGVYFCASSRSGTGGRQETQYFGPGTRLLVL.

V and J are TRBV18 and TRBJ2-7; D is uncertain. The CDR3 contains 15 residues. Trimming stripped 3 bases from V and 0 bases from J, with 12 bases between. The germline V gene has CDR1 KGHSH and CDR2 LQKENI. The CDR3 loop is CASSPSHASSYEQYF. The CDR3 DNA reads TGTGCCAGCTCACCTTCACACGCGAGCTCCTACGAGCAGTACTTC. The complete variable domain, with remaining parts taken from reference TRBV18 and TRBJ2-7, reads NAGVMQNPRHLVRRRGQEARLRCSPMKGHSHVYWYRQLPEEGLKFMVYLQKENIIDESGMPKERFSAEFPKEGPSILRIQQVVRGDSAAYFCASSPSHASSYEQYFGPGTRLTVT.

The chain employs TRBV10-1 and TRBJ1-4; TRBD1 matches at 9 bases. With V trimmed by 8 bases and J by 6 bases, 4 bases remained unmatched. CDR3 length: 13 amino acids. CDR1 is WNHNN, CDR2 SYGVQD, per germline (reference sequence). Here the CDR3 DNA reads TGCGCCAGCCGGGACAGGGAGGATGAAAAACTGTTTTTT. Translation gives CASRDREDEKLFF.

In its sample, this clone was seen once. J is TRBJ1-3 and V is TRBV27; D remains unclear. The V end was cut by 5 bases, the J end by 4 bases, with 9 bases between. Per germline, CDR1 MNHEY and CDR2 SMNVEV (reference sequence). This CDR3 comprises 13 residues. The CDR3 sequence is CASSPITGNTIYF. The DNA for the CDR3 is TGTGCCAGCAGTCCCATCACAGGAAACACCATATATTTT.

The rearrangement uses TRBV27 and TRBJ2-1, with TRBD1 identical over 11 bases. CDR3 size: 14 residues. The J segment lost 7 bases and the V segment lost 5 bases, leaving 4 bases of the junction unmatched. In germline, CDR1 is MNHEY, CDR2 SMNVEV (reference sequence). CDR3 sequence (DNA): TGTGCCAGCAGTCCCGGGACAGGGGGGAATGAGCAGTTCTTC. As protein: CASSPGTGGNEQFF.

The chain couples TRBV5-1 to TRBJ2-1, with D tentatively TRBD2 (5 bases). CDR1 is SGHRS, CDR2 YFSETQ, per germline. V lost 4 bases, J lost 6 bases, and 23 bases lay in between. This CDR3 contains 17 residues. The CDR3 DNA reads as TGCGCCAGCAGCCTCCCCCGAGGGTTAGGTCTACGCAATGAGCAGTTCTTC. Protein product: CASSLPRGLGLRNEQFF. The entire variable domain, with the rest obtained from reference TRBV5-1 and TRBJ2-1, is as follows: KAGVTQTPRYLIKTRGQQVTLSCSPISGHRSVSWYQQTPGQGLQFLFEYFSETQRNKGNFPGRFSGRQFSNSRSEMNVSTLELGDSALYLCASSLPRGLGLRNEQFFGPGTRLTVL.

The V call is TRBV7-2, the J call TRBJ1-5, with D maybe TRBD1 (5 bases). CDR1 SGHTA and CDR2 FQGNSA come from the germline V gene. The CDR3 spans 16 residues. Trimming stripped 3 bases from V and 5 bases from J, with 17 bases between. CDR3 nucleotide sequence: TGTGCCAGCAGCTTGGGGCAGGGAGGGAGATATCAGCCCCAGCATTTT. It yields the protein CASSLGQGGRYQPQHF.